Listed below are T cell receptor beta chains from one sample, sequenced in a study of OX40 agonist ivuxolimab in advanced cancers. Sequencing was performed with immunoSEQ multiplex PCR; in TCRdb, only in-frame clones are kept and a portion is missing. This table holds about 40,000 clones, around 89% found once. The source material was CD4+ or CD8+ T cells sorted from blood, sampled in a trial of the OX40 agonist ivuxolimab. The receptors shown here come from an adult with an advanced solid tumor such as melanoma, head and neck, liver or kidney cancer. Both conserved end residues are part of each CDR3. The order of the fields is clone size, D gene, V gene, J gene, CDR3 DNA, CDR3 protein. D genes are given only for firm matches. Clone size is not always given. Where it is, it says once, few, many or a class for expanded clones.

clone_size: NA; d_call: TRBD1; v_call: TRBV29-1; j_call: TRBJ1-2; cdr3_nt: TGCAGCGTGGGACAGGGCGCTAACTATGGCTACACCTTC; cdr3_aa: CSVGQGANYGYTF
clone_size: few; d_call: NA; v_call: TRBV7-9; j_call: TRBJ2-7; cdr3_nt: TGTGCCAGCAGCCGGGTTGTCTACGAGCAGTACTTC; cdr3_aa: CASSRVVYEQYF
clone_size: NA; d_call: NA; v_call: TRBV28; j_call: TRBJ2-5; cdr3_nt: TGTGCCAGCAGTTTTGGAGGGGGCGGTGAGACCCAGTACTTC; cdr3_aa: CASSFGGGGETQYF
clone_size: NA; d_call: NA; v_call: TRBV7-9; j_call: TRBJ1-3; cdr3_nt: TGTGCCAGCAGCTCCCCGGGAACTGGAAACACCATATATTTT; cdr3_aa: CASSSPGTGNTIYF
clone_size: NA; d_call: TRBD1; v_call: TRBV2; j_call: TRBJ1-6; cdr3_nt: TGTGCCAGCAGTCCCGACAGGGGGGAAATTTCACCCCTCCACTTT; cdr3_aa: CASSPDRGEISPLHF
clone_size: NA; d_call: NA; v_call: TRBV11-3; j_call: TRBJ2-3; cdr3_nt: TGTGCCAGCAGCTTAGTAGGGGCAGATACGCAGTATTTT; cdr3_aa: CASSLVGADTQYF
clone_size: NA; d_call: NA; v_call: TRBV5-4; j_call: TRBJ2-4; cdr3_nt: TGTGCCAGCAGCTCCATGGGCGGGGCTTCCATTCAGTACTTC; cdr3_aa: CASSSMGGASIQYF
clone_size: NA; d_call: NA; v_call: TRBV5-1; j_call: TRBJ2-2; cdr3_nt: TGCGCCAGCAGCTTGGATGGCCATTACACCGGGGAGCTGTTTTTT; cdr3_aa: CASSLDGHYTGELFF
clone_size: once; d_call: NA; v_call: TRBV10-3; j_call: TRBJ2-7; cdr3_nt: TGTGCCACCAGAACGCCGGGGTTGGGCGAGCAGTACTTC; cdr3_aa: CATRTPGLGEQYF
clone_size: NA; d_call: TRBD1; v_call: TRBV10-3; j_call: TRBJ1-2; cdr3_nt: TGTGCCATCACCTGGGACAGGGACTATGGCTACACCTTC; cdr3_aa: CAITWDRDYGYTF
clone_size: NA; d_call: NA; v_call: TRBV9; j_call: TRBJ1-1; cdr3_nt: TGTGCCAGCAGCAGGTTGAACACTGAAGCTTTCTTT; cdr3_aa: CASSRLNTEAFF
clone_size: NA; d_call: TRBD1; v_call: TRBV6-1; j_call: TRBJ1-2; cdr3_nt: TGTGCCAGCAGTCTCGGACAGGAATACTATGGCTACACCTTC; cdr3_aa: CASSLGQEYYGYTF
clone_size: NA; d_call: NA; v_call: TRBV9; j_call: TRBJ2-5; cdr3_nt: TGTGCCAGCAGCGACGTGGACCAAGAGACCCAGTACTTC; cdr3_aa: CASSDVDQETQYF
clone_size: once; d_call: TRBD1; v_call: TRBV2; j_call: TRBJ1-5; cdr3_nt: TGTGCCAGCAGGGGGGACAGTGGCAATCAGCCCCAGCATTTT; cdr3_aa: CASRGDSGNQPQHF
clone_size: once; d_call: TRBD2; v_call: TRBV5-1; j_call: TRBJ2-2; cdr3_nt: TGCGCCAGCAGCCCCGGGGTCGGGACTAGTCCCGGGGAGCTGTTTTTT; cdr3_aa: CASSPGVGTSPGELFF
clone_size: NA; d_call: NA; v_call: TRBV18; j_call: TRBJ1-4; cdr3_nt: TGTGCCAGCTCACCAGGCGGCCTTAATGAAAAACTGTTTTTT; cdr3_aa: CASSPGGLNEKLFF
clone_size: NA; d_call: NA; v_call: TRBV14; j_call: TRBJ2-2; cdr3_nt: TGTGCCAGCAGCCGCTTACATAACACCGGGGAGCTGTTTTTT; cdr3_aa: CASSRLHNTGELFF
clone_size: once; d_call: NA; v_call: TRBV25-1; j_call: TRBJ2-3; cdr3_nt: TGTGCCAGCAGTGAATCGTGGGGGGGCACAGATACGCAGTATTTT; cdr3_aa: CASSESWGGTDTQYF
clone_size: NA; d_call: TRBD1; v_call: TRBV7-2; j_call: TRBJ2-2; cdr3_nt: TGTGCCAGCAGCAGGGGACAGTGGACCGGGGAGCTGTTTTTT; cdr3_aa: CASSRGQWTGELFF
clone_size: NA; d_call: TRBD2; v_call: TRBV7-2; j_call: TRBJ2-3; cdr3_nt: TGTGCCAGCAGCGAAGGACTAGCGGGGGGCATGAATACGCAGTATTTT; cdr3_aa: CASSEGLAGGMNTQYF
clone_size: NA; d_call: NA; v_call: TRBV5-4; j_call: TRBJ2-7; cdr3_nt: TGTGTCAGCAGCAGGAGGGACCTGGTCGAGCAGTACTTC; cdr3_aa: CVSSRRDLVEQYF
clone_size: NA; d_call: NA; v_call: TRBV6-5; j_call: TRBJ1-2; cdr3_nt: TGTGCCAGCAGTTTTTTGGACGGACCCTATGGCTACACCTTC; cdr3_aa: CASSFLDGPYGYTF
clone_size: NA; d_call: NA; v_call: TRBV6-1; j_call: TRBJ1-1; cdr3_nt: TGTGCCAGCAGTGAATCGGGGTTGACTGAAGCTTTCTTT; cdr3_aa: CASSESGLTEAFF
clone_size: once; d_call: NA; v_call: TRBV19; j_call: TRBJ1-1; cdr3_nt: TGTGCCAGTAGCCCCGGTGGGGGCGGCACTGAAGCTTTCTTT; cdr3_aa: CASSPGGGGTEAFF
clone_size: once; d_call: NA; v_call: TRBV7-9; j_call: TRBJ1-5; cdr3_nt: TGTGCCAGCAGCTCAGCCGGTCAGCCCCAGCATTTT; cdr3_aa: CASSSAGQPQHF
clone_size: NA; d_call: NA; v_call: TRBV7-9; j_call: TRBJ2-5; cdr3_nt: TGTGCCAGCAGCTTAGCGGGGGGGCCAGAGACCCAGTACTTC; cdr3_aa: CASSLAGGPETQYF
clone_size: NA; d_call: NA; v_call: TRBV19; j_call: TRBJ2-5; cdr3_nt: TGTGCCAGTAAGAGACAGGATTGGGAGACCCAGTACTTC; cdr3_aa: CASKRQDWETQYF
clone_size: few; d_call: NA; v_call: TRBV4-2; j_call: TRBJ1-1; cdr3_nt: TGTGCCAGCAGCCCGATGGCGGCGGCGAACACTGAAGCTTTCTTT; cdr3_aa: CASSPMAAANTEAFF
clone_size: few; d_call: NA; v_call: TRBV5-8; j_call: TRBJ2-3; cdr3_nt: TGTGCCAGCAGACCCTACTTCACAGATACGCAGTATTTT; cdr3_aa: CASRPYFTDTQYF
clone_size: NA; d_call: TRBD1; v_call: TRBV7-6; j_call: TRBJ2-7; cdr3_nt: TGTGCCAGCAGCTCGGGACAGGGCGTCGAGCAGTACTTC; cdr3_aa: CASSSGQGVEQYF
clone_size: NA; d_call: NA; v_call: TRBV18; j_call: TRBJ1-3; cdr3_nt: TGTGCCAGCTCTACGCAAGGTAGCTCTGGAAACACCATATATTTT; cdr3_aa: CASSTQGSSGNTIYF
clone_size: NA; d_call: NA; v_call: TRBV7-8; j_call: TRBJ2-7; cdr3_nt: TGTGCCAGCAGCTTAGTCGGGGTTCTCTCCTACGAGCAGTACTTC; cdr3_aa: CASSLVGVLSYEQYF
clone_size: NA; d_call: NA; v_call: TRBV10-1; j_call: TRBJ1-3; cdr3_nt: TGCGCCAGCTGGACCCTGAGGGGAAACACCATATATTTT; cdr3_aa: CASWTLRGNTIYF
clone_size: NA; d_call: NA; v_call: TRBV5-1; j_call: TRBJ1-1; cdr3_nt: TGCGCCAGCAAAGGTTCAGCGAACACTGAAGCTTTCTTT; cdr3_aa: CASKGSANTEAFF
clone_size: NA; d_call: NA; v_call: TRBV7-2; j_call: TRBJ1-5; cdr3_nt: TGTGCCAGCAGCCCTCTGGGGGGGGAGGGTCAGCCCCAGCATTTT; cdr3_aa: CASSPLGGEGQPQHF
clone_size: NA; d_call: NA; v_call: TRBV18; j_call: TRBJ1-3; cdr3_nt: TGTGCCAGCTCACCACCCGTCAGACTTGGCGGTGGAAACACCATATATTTT; cdr3_aa: CASSPPVRLGGGNTIYF
clone_size: NA; d_call: NA; v_call: TRBV6-1; j_call: TRBJ2-5; cdr3_nt: TGTGCCAGCAGATTGACAGGTCAAGAGACCCAGTACTTC; cdr3_aa: CASRLTGQETQYF
clone_size: NA; d_call: NA; v_call: TRBV6-5; j_call: TRBJ2-7; cdr3_nt: TGTGCCAGCAGTTACCCCTGGAAGGAGCAGTACTTC; cdr3_aa: CASSYPWKEQYF
clone_size: NA; d_call: NA; v_call: TRBV27; j_call: TRBJ2-7; cdr3_nt: TGTGCCAGCAGTTCGAAAAGGGGGGTAGGATCCGAGCAGTACTTC; cdr3_aa: CASSSKRGVGSEQYF
clone_size: NA; d_call: TRBD1; v_call: TRBV4-1; j_call: TRBJ2-2; cdr3_nt: TGCGCCAGCAGCCAAGATCTGAGACAGGGCGAGACCGGGGAGCTGTTTTTT; cdr3_aa: CASSQDLRQGETGELFF